The rows below give T cell receptor beta chains drawn from one sample of a study of PD-L1 blockade in urothelial cancer. Some clones are missing from TCRdb's copy, which holds only in-frame ones; the method was immunoSEQ multiplex PCR. The sample carries about 80,000 clones, just under 85% recorded once. Material: PBMCs, obtained around atezolizumab (anti-PD-L1) treatment. The receptors derive from a man aged 35 to 55 with urothelial cancer. The CDR3 runs from the conserved cysteine through the conserved F or W.

>TRBJ1-5|TRBV28|13
CASTPSGNQPQHF
>TRBJ2-2|TRBV18|14
CASSGTGYSGELFF
>TRBJ1-5|TRBV19|15
CASSRQDTSNQPQHF
>TRBJ2-7|TRBV5-5|15
CASSLRDRDPYEQYF
>TRBJ2-7|TRBV28|14
CASSPARGSYEQYF
>TRBJ2-1|TRBV4-1|16
CASRGASGSGYNEQFF
>TRBJ2-1|TRBV10-2|15
CATREGTIVNNEQFF
>TRBJ2-7|TRBV28|14
CASSQGQGWIEQYF
>TRBJ1-5|TRBV4-3|15
CASSQDIHRDQPQHF
>TRBJ2-7|TRBV27|13
CASSKAGPYEQYF
>TRBJ1-1|TRBV28|16
CASSPPGRGADGEAFF
>TRBJ1-5|TRBV7-8|13
CASSLRGNQPQHF
>TRBJ2-3|TRBV19|14
CASSIVPNTDTQYF
>TRBJ2-7|TRBV6-5|14
CASSYGQFSAEQYF
>TRBJ2-4|TRBV19|15
CASSNILTGENIQYF
>TRBJ1-1|TRBV19|16
CASSDTISGQGPEAFF
>TRBJ1-1|TRBV5-1|16
CASSLDRQGTNTEAFF
>TRBJ2-1|TRBV7-2|15
CASSPEVASHNEQFF
>TRBJ1-5|TRBV5-6|16
CASSSIYDRAGQPQHF
>TRBJ2-1|TRBV18|17
CASSLLIAGGGYNEQFF
>TRBJ2-3|TRBV14|14
CASSRTGSTDTQYF
>TRBJ2-1|TRBV6-1|14
CASSATSLRLEQFF
>TRBJ2-7|TRBV11-2|12
CASSPPGKEQYF
>TRBJ1-2|TRBV7-9|15
CASSSTGGLVYGYTF
>TRBJ2-1|TRBV6-5|14
CASSYRRGQNEQFF
>TRBJ2-7|TRBV7-2|12
CASSLVRDEQYF
>TRBJ1-2|TRBV2|13
CASTVEGWNGYTF
>TRBJ1-4|TRBV5-1|16
CASSLTGTATNEKLFF
>TRBJ2-1|TRBV9|12
CASSASGKEQFF